The T cell receptor beta chain under discussion was sequenced for a study of blood T cell repertoires in COVID-19. Study as a whole: PBMCs, B-cell-depleted T cells, or T cells provided the cDNA or gDNA that made up the material.

Produced via immunoSEQ multiplex PCR; TCRdb's table is partial and in-frame only. Of about 270,000 clones listed, 75% to 90% are singletons. V was clipped by 0 bases and J by 3 bases; unmatched bases: 7. Germline V lookup: CDR1 SGHRS, CDR2 YFSETQ. This CDR3 has 17 amino acids. Participant ages covered about 18 to 100 years across 20 to 25 US areas. The sample consisted of PBMCs or T cells enriched from blood (not recorded which). The chain links TRBV5-1 to TRBJ2-7, with 12 bases matching TRBD2. The sequence was obtained from a woman in her late teens or twenties who had recovered from COVID-19. The CDR3 protein is CASSLAMTSGGFYEQYF. In DNA, the CDR3 is TGCGCCAGCAGCTTGGCAATGACTAGCGGGGGTTTCTACGAGCAGTACTTC.